The 12 T cell receptor beta chains below were found in one sample sequenced in a study of T cell repertoires in breast cancer. During the second nested PCR, blocking oligonucleotides suppressed genes that were not paired. From the emulsion pairing reads, TCRdb called clonotypes with MiXCR, one entry per CDR3 protein. Of about 40,000 distinct CDR3 sequences listed, around 45% are singletons. The expanded emulsion RT-PCR method captured paired alpha and beta chains from CD8+ T cells. Input material: CD8+ T cells. These receptors were obtained from a pool of human donors with breast cancer or a healthy control (not recorded which).

This clonotype was seen ten or more times. The CDR3 sequence is CASSFGVGSLGDSEFYEQYF. The CDR3 DNA is TGTGCCAGCAGCTTTGGGGTGGGGTCACTAGGTGATAGCGAATTCTACGAGCAGTACTTC. The V gene is TRBV7-6, the J gene TRBJ2-7, with a tentative D call TRBD2 (5 bases). This CDR3 has 20 residues. V gave up 3 bases and J gave up 3 bases, with 30 bases separating them. Germline-derived CDR1 and CDR2 are SGHVS and FNYEAQ.

This chain connects TRBV7-8 to TRBJ2-1, with D maybe TRBD2 (7 bases). The CDR3 is 15 residues long. Germline CDR1 and CDR2: SGHVS and FQNEAQ. V was pared by 1 base and J by 4 bases, with 11 bases between. DNA of the CDR3: TGTGCCAGCAGCTTAGGACGGGGGGCTTACAATGAGCAGTTCTTC. This codes for CASSLGRGAYNEQFF.

V is TRBV5-1 and J is TRBJ1-1; D is undetermined. Looked up from germline, CDR1 is SGHRS and CDR2 is YFSETQ. V lost 0 bases and J 0 bases, leaving 6 bases between the germline ends. The CDR3 runs 14 residues. The CDR3 loop is CASSLASLNTEAFF. As DNA, the CDR3 is TGCGCCAGCAGCTTGGCCTCATTGAACACTGAAGCTTTCTTT.

The genes are TRBV7-3 and TRBJ2-2, with D unclear. Per the germline V gene, CDR1 is SGHTA and CDR2 is FQGTGA. V lost 5 bases and J 6 bases, leaving 10 bases between the germline ends. The CDR3 contains 13 residues. CDR3 in amino acids: CASSLGPAGELFF. As DNA, the CDR3 is TGTGCCAGCAGCCTTGGACCCGCCGGGGAGCTGTTTTTT.

This clonotype has a handful of counts. The chain uses TRBV7-2 and TRBJ2-2, with 7 bases fitting TRBD2. The V and J ends lost 5 bases and 8 bases, in that order; junction bases with no gene match: 14. The CDR3 is made up of 16 amino acids. CDR1 SGHTA and CDR2 FQGNSA come from the germline V gene. CDR3 coding DNA: TGTGCCAGCAGCCTGACAGCGGGCGACGGGGGGGGGGAGCTGTTTTTT. It translates to CASSLTAGDGGGELFF.

The CDR3 DNA reads as TGTGCCAGCAGTTTACGTCCGGGACTGAACTACGAGCAGTACTTC. This encodes CASSLRPGLNYEQYF. V is TRBV12-3 or TRBV12-4 and J is TRBJ2-7; TRBD2 might be the D (6 bases). The CDR3 consists of 15 residues. Between the trimmed V and J ends, which lost 2 bases and 3 bases, there was a span of 14 bases.

A few counts support this clonotype. This chain uses TRBV3-1 with TRBJ2-3; D is uncertain. The CDR3 covers 12 residues. From germline, CDR1 is LGHDT and CDR2 YNNKEL (reference sequence). The V and J ends lost 4 bases and 2 bases respectively, with 4 bases between them. As DNA, the CDR3 is TGTGCCAGCAGCCTCTACACAGATACGCAGTATTTT. Amino acid sequence: CASSLYTDTQYF.

The chain employs TRBV7-2 and TRBJ1-5; no reliable D call. Germline V gene lookup returns CDR1 SGHTA and CDR2 FQGNSA. CDR3 length: 15 residues. V lost 1 base and J lost 5, with 12 bases in between. CDR3 protein: CASSLVGFLDQPQHF. The CDR3 DNA follows: TGTGCCAGCAGCTTAGTGGGGTTTCTAGATCAGCCCCAGCATTTT.

This clonotype was observed a handful of times. This chain links TRBV20-1 with TRBJ2-1, with TRBD2 matching 10 bases. CDR1 is DFQATT, CDR2 SNEGSKA, per germline (reference sequence). V lost 3 bases to trimming and J lost 9 bases; unmatched junction nucleotides: 8. This CDR3 has 14 residues. CDR3 sequence: CSASLSGGASEQFF. The CDR3 DNA reads as TGCAGTGCTAGCTTGAGCGGGGGGGCCTCTGAGCAGTTCTTC.

This chain connects TRBV4-1 to TRBJ1-5; tentative D call: TRBD1 (5 bases). V was pared by 2 bases and J by 5 bases, with 13 bases between. Looked up from germline, CDR1 is MGHRA and CDR2 is YSYEKL. The CDR3 contains 15 residues. CDR3 loop: CASSQNEGQYQPQHF. The CDR3 region has the DNA TGCGCCAGCAGCCAAAACGAGGGGCAATATCAGCCCCAGCATTTT.

The chain links TRBV6-2 or TRBV6-3 to TRBJ2-1; D unclear. Trimming took 6 bases from V and 0 from J, leaving 15 bases between them. This CDR3 is built from 16 residues. Germline V gene data show CDR1 as MNHEY and CDR2 as SVGEGT. The CDR3 region has the DNA TGTGCCAGCAGCCTCCGGCCCCTGAGCTCCTACAATGAGCAGTTCTTC. Its translation: CASSLRPLSSYNEQFF.

The chain employs TRBV13 and TRBJ1-2; D remains ambiguous. The CDR3 sequence is 18 residues long. The germline CDR1 and CDR2 sequences are PRHDT and FYEKMQ (reference sequence). V was clipped by 4 bases and J by 8 bases, with 29 bases between them. CDR3 sequence (DNA): TGTGCCAGCAGCTCCTCGACGATGGCGAGCCCCTCTCGAATGGGCTACACCTTC. Its translation: CASSSSTMASPSRMGYTF.